A single T cell receptor (beta chain) is shown here with its context. Adults between roughly 18 and 100 years of age took part from more than 20 US areas. Participants were placed into cohorts based on the clinical history they reported. The sample is drawn from a study of blood T cell repertoires in COVID-19. Background on the study: T cells, B-cell-depleted T cells, or PBMCs supplied cDNA or gDNA.

Per the original data handling: Amplification of reference gene primers was used by the study to estimate nucleated cell counts. The table came from immunoSEQ multiplex PCR; TCRdb's copy has only in-frame clones and leaves some out. The DNA gave D and trimming, while V, J and clone size come from that table. The sample consists of around 300,000 clones, around 89% of them appearing once. Trimming at V came to 2 bases and at J to 6 bases, leaving 7 bases not matched to a gene. The germline V gene encodes CDR1 LGHNT and CDR2 FRNRAP. The CDR3 totals 15 residues. The receptor was derived from a woman in her late teens or twenties with acute COVID-19. The sequencing input was PBMCs or T cells enriched from blood (not recorded which). The gene calls are TRBV12-5 and TRBJ2-1; 7 nucleotides match TRBD2. Here the CDR3 DNA reads TGTGCTAGTGGTTTGATGAGGGAGGGCCCCAATGAGCAGTTCTTC. It specifies CASGLMREGPNEQFF.